By sample share, the clone carrying this TCR beta chain is medium-sized (0.01 to 0.1%). Its antigen is currently unknown. The sample belongs to a study of siplizumab effects on memory and regulatory T cells. Overall study: Paired mixed lymphocyte reactions were set up, with siplizumab at around 1 ug/mL or without drug. Study conclusions and caveats: A minor fraction of alloreactive clones, and no more, mapped to unstimulated subsets.

V was clipped by 1 base and J by 5 bases, with 18 bases between them. The germline V gene has CDR1 SEHNR and CDR2 FQNEAQ (reference sequence). This CDR3 comprises 16 residues. The protocol was immunoSEQ multiplex PCR, while the TCRdb copy is restricted to in-frame clones and leaves out a portion. The sample lists roughly 8,500 clones; about two fifths were seen once. A 37°C coculture lasting 6 to 7 days was applied to the mixed lymphocyte reaction cells. Material: CFSE-low (dividing) CD8+ T cells sorted from an allogeneic mixed lymphocyte reaction. This rearrangement joins TRBV7-9 to TRBJ2-7; a weak D match, TRBD1 (6 bases). The clonotype comes from a human donor in good health; the cells came from an allogeneic mixed lymphocyte reaction. This CDR3 reads CASSLGPTGYNDEQYF. The CDR3 DNA reads TGTGCCAGCAGCTTAGGACCAACAGGGTACAACGACGAGCAGTACTTC.